Below, 2 T cell receptor beta chains from the same sample are listed, as sequenced in a study of cytomegalovirus exposure and HLA in healthy donors. The method was immunoSEQ multiplex PCR; TCRdb's version includes in-frame clones alone and lacks a portion of them. The sample records 150,000 to 250,000 clones, roughly 84% being singletons. Material for sequencing was PBMCs. Every receptor here comes from a woman aged 25-40 years in good health and CMV-seropositive.

This clone was detected only once. J is TRBJ1-2 and V is TRBV2, with D unclear. Germline loops: CDR1 SNHLY, CDR2 FYNNEI. V was pared by 2 bases and J by 6 bases, with 13 bases between. The CDR3 is 14 residues long. The CDR3 bases are TGTGCCAGCAGTGAATGGGCAGCCCCTGATGGCTACACCTTC. Translating it yields CASSEWAAPDGYTF.

The chain is built from TRBV19 and TRBJ1-1; D not certain. There are 11 residues in the CDR3. The V gene's germline CDR1 is LNHDA and CDR2 SQIVND (reference sequence). V lost 5 bases to trimming and J lost 8 bases, with 9 bases between them. The CDR3 region is CASSEDGEAFF. CDR3 DNA: TGTGCCAGTAGTGAAGACGGGGAAGCTTTCTTT.